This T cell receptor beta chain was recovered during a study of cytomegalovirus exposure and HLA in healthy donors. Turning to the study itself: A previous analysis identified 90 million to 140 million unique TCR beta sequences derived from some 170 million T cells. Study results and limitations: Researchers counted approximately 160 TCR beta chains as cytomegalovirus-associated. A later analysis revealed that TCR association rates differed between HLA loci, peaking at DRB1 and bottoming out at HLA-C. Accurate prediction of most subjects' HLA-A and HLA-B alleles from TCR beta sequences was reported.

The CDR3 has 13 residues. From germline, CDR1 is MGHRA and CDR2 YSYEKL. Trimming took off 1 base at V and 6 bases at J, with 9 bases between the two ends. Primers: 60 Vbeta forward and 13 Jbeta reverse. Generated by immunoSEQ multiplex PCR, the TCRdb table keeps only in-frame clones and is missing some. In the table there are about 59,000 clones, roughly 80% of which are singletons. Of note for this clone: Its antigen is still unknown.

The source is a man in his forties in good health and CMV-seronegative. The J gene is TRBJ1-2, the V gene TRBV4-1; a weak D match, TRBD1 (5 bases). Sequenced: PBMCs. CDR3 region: CASSQVGGDGYTF. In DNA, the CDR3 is TGCGCCAGCAGCCAAGTGGGGGGGGATGGCTACACCTTC.